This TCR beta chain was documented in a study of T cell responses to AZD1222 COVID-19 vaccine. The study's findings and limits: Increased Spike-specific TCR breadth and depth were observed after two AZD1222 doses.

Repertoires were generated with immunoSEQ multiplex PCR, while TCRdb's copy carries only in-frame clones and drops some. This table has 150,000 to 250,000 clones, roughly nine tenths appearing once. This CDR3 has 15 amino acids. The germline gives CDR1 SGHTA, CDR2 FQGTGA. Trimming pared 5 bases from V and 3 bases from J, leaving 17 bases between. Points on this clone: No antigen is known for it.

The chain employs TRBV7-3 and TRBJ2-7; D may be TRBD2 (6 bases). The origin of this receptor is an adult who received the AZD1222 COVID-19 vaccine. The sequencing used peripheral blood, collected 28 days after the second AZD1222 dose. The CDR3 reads CASSATGVAGYEQYF. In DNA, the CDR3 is TGTGCCAGCAGCGCAACGGGGGTGGCAGGCTACGAGCAGTACTTC.